This T cell receptor beta chain derives from a study of blood T cell repertoires in COVID-19. Study overall: Whether acute or convalescent, the COVID-19 samples came from the United States, Italy and Spain. Sources were T cells, B-cell-depleted T cells, or PBMCs; the material itself was cDNA or gDNA.

The CDR3 is 14 amino acids. V was shortened by 1 base and J by 7 bases, with 10 bases between the two germline ends. The germline V gene has CDR1 MNHNS and CDR2 SASEGT. Authors' methods: It was from reference gene primer amplification that nucleated cell counts were estimated. Produced via immunoSEQ multiplex PCR; TCRdb's table is partial and in-frame only. V and J calls plus clone size are reproduced from that table; the DNA served to infer D and trimming. Among 63,000 or so clones, 65% to 85% were seen once, and the ten largest hold under 50%. J is TRBJ1-4 and V is TRBV6-1; TRBD1 is a possible D gene (6 bases). The source is a human donor in a cohort sampled during active COVID-19. Sequencing was done on a sample of peripheral blood. CDR3 sequence reads: CASSEGGLGEKLFF. For the CDR3, the DNA is TGTGCCAGCAGTGAAGGGGGGCTTGGTGAAAAACTGTTTTTT.